Listed below are T cell receptor beta chains from one sample, sequenced in a study of Graves' ophthalmopathy and Graves' hyperthyroidism. A single record per CDR3 protein comes from TCRdb applying MiXCR to the multiplex PCR reads. The data contain around 1,000,000 distinct CDR3 sequences, less than 45% of them singletons. Sequenced input: peripheral blood or thyroid tissue (not recorded which). The source is an adult man with Graves' hyperthyroidism. The conserved cysteine and the conserved F or W are not part of the CDR3 here. The D gene is left open where the match is weak.

d_gene,j_gene,v_gene,CDR3aa
.,TRBJ2-5,TRBV19,ASSKVREETQY
.,TRBJ1-6,TRBV5-6,ASSLAPGDRWFPGSPLH
.,TRBJ1-4,TRBV7-9,ASSLAGAKDEKLF
.,TRBJ2-5,TRBV15,ATSTLETQY
.,TRBJ1-5,TRBV20-1,SARTQRGSYNSPLHFGGAQPQH
.,TRBJ1-6,TRBV29-1,SVPGRVNSPLH
.,TRBJ1-3,TRBV28,ASQLLGTSGNTIY
.,TRBJ2-7,TRBV28,ASSPTTDNYEQY
TRBD2,TRBJ2-5,TRBV7-6,ASSSRPGGGGETQY
TRBD1,TRBJ1-6,TRBV7-2,ASNRQGVRSPLH
TRBD2,TRBJ2-5,TRBV29-1,SVATSGGETQY
.,TRBJ2-7,TRBV10-3,AIMTQGIGFNTGELY
.,TRBJ1-1,TRBV7-8,ASSLVPRTNRRGTEAF
.,TRBJ2-2,TRBV7-2,ASSLVLGNTGELF
TRBD2,TRBJ2-7,TRBV19,ASSPLAGTYEQY
TRBD1,TRBJ1-5,TRBV10-3,ATSQDRGYQPQH
.,TRBJ2-7,TRBV4-3,ASSQGLDTEQY
.,TRBJ1-5,TRBV6-5,ASSTGLGQPQH
.,TRBJ1-2,TRBV15,ATSIELRATYGYT
.,TRBJ2-7,TRBV6-1,ASSSGSFYEQY
TRBD2,TRBJ2-2,TRBV5-5,ASSQGRLAVYTGELF
.,TRBJ2-5,TRBV19,ASSIGQSLQETQY
TRBD1,TRBJ1-6,TRBV5-1,ASSSPGQGASPLH
.,TRBJ1-1,TRBV5-6,ASSWGGPRRGTEAF
.,TRBJ1-5,TRBV10-3,AISEAYQPQH
.,TRBJ2-2,TRBV11-2,ASSLGGQNTGELF
TRBD1,TRBJ1-5,TRBV28,ASYRGLQPQH
.,TRBJ1-5,TRBV10-3,ASAGTENQPQH
.,TRBJ2-7,TRBV10-3,ASRHRVQPVYEQY
.,TRBJ1-2,TRBV7-2,ASSQSGGDYGYT
.,TRBJ1-3,TRBV29-1,SVDLTGTSSGNTIY
TRBD1,TRBJ2-7,TRBV11-2,ASSWGQHYEQY
.,TRBJ1-1,TRBV2,ASSERQEDTEAF